These 14 T cell receptor beta chains share one sample of origin, sequenced in a study of T cell responses to AZD1222 COVID-19 vaccine (dated by TCRdb to the early 2020s). According to the study, the label for this sample's time point signals: about 28 days (+/-7) after the second vaccine dose. Library preparation used the immunoSEQ multiplex PCR assay. TCRdb took over this immuneACCESS table, retaining in-frame rearrangements with V and J assigned. Such tables are incomplete; in checked studies, under half of the missing clones stem from an unresolved V gene, and the remainder is unexplained. The sample table holds about 86,000 clones, of which 88% were seen once. The ten most abundant clones make up about 7.1% of the sample. Source: peripheral blood, taken 28 days after the second AZD1222 dose. These receptors were collected from an adult who received the AZD1222 COVID-19 vaccine.

With respect to this clone: Other nucleotide sequences in the sample specify the same CDR3. The DNA of the CDR3 is TGTGCCACCAGCAGGAGGGGGGCCTACGAGCAGTACTTC. It is translated as CATSRRGAYEQYF. This rearrangement joins TRBV15 to TRBJ2-7; D is perhaps TRBD1 or TRBD2 (6 bases each). The CDR3 covers 13 residues. CDR1 LNHNV and CDR2 YYDKDF come from the germline V gene (reference sequence). The V gene lost 3 bases and the J gene lost 2 bases, with 8 bases spanning the gap.

The V and J genes are TRBV7-9 and TRBJ2-7, with 10 bases aligning to TRBD2. Germline V gene lookup returns CDR1 SEHNR and CDR2 FQNEAQ (reference sequence). J was trimmed by 11 bases and V by 2 bases; bases with no gene match: 9. The CDR3 is 14 amino acids. Written as DNA, the CDR3 is TGTGCCAGCAGCTTAAGGGAGACTAGCGGGCCGAAGTACTTC. Its protein is CASSLRETSGPKYF.

This chain uses TRBV7-9 with TRBJ1-6; perhaps TRBD1 as D (6 bases). With 2 bases removed from V and 9 bases from J, the gap between germline ends came to 11 bases. Germline CDR1 is SEHNR and CDR2 is FQNEAQ (reference sequence). The CDR3 consists of 14 residues. CDR3 in amino acids: CASSLSTGLSPLHF. In nucleotides, the CDR3 is TGTGCCAGCAGCTTAAGCACAGGGCTTTCACCCCTCCACTTT.

The genes are TRBV10-2 and TRBJ2-7; 8 bases line up with TRBD1. V gave up 2 bases and J gave up 6 bases; unmatched junction bases: 9. The CDR3 loop spans 15 amino acids. Germline CDR1 WSHSY, CDR2 SAAADI. The CDR3: CASSEMGQGAGEQYF. CDR3 nucleotides: TGCGCCAGCAGTGAGATGGGGCAGGGGGCGGGCGAGCAGTACTTC.

The chain joins TRBV7-9 to TRBJ1-2; D ambiguous. V lost 5 bases, J lost 4 bases, and 8 bases lay in between. The germline V gene has CDR1 SEHNR and CDR2 FQNEAQ (reference sequence). The CDR3 has 12 amino acids. CDR3 sequence (DNA): TGTGCCAGCAGCGCGGTGAGCTATGGCTACACCTTC. This translates into CASSAVSYGYTF.

The chain employs TRBV6-4 and TRBJ1-2, with D maybe TRBD1 (5 bases). The V gene's germline CDR1 is MRHNA and CDR2 SNTAGT. This CDR3 spans 14 amino acids. The V and J ends lost 6 bases and 4 bases respectively, with 15 bases between them. The CDR3 sequence is CASSPSQGPYGYTF. CDR3 coding DNA: TGTGCCAGCAGCCCGAGTCAGGGCCCCTATGGCTACACCTTC.

This clone was picked up one time. The rearrangement joins TRBV19 to TRBJ1-2; D remains ambiguous. The CDR3 is 13 amino acids. V shed 8 bases and J shed 6 bases, with 16 bases lying between them. Germline values: CDR1 LNHDA, CDR2 SQIVND (reference sequence). CDR3 loop: CASSYSPGNGYTF. In DNA, the CDR3 is TGTGCCAGTTCGTATTCCCCCGGGAATGGCTACACCTTC.

This clone is a singleton in its sample. The rearrangement joins TRBV3-1 (or the pseudogene TRBV3-2) to TRBJ1-1; 7 bases fit TRBD1. Trimming at V came to 4 bases and at J to 11 bases, leaving 10 bases not matched to a gene. The germline gives CDR1 LGHDT, CDR2 YNNKEL (reference sequence). The CDR3 totals 13 residues. CDR3 DNA: TGTGCCAGCAGCCCCCGACAGGGAATAACGGCTTTCTTT. It encodes CASSPRQGITAFF.

The chain carries TRBV11-2 and TRBJ1-1; D gene ambiguous. The CDR3 is 14 residues long. With 5 bases removed from V and 3 bases from J, the gap between germline ends came to 13 bases. Looked up from germline, CDR1 is SGHAT and CDR2 is FQNNGV. This CDR3 is CASSRLGGDTEAFF. DNA of the CDR3: TGTGCCAGCAGCCGATTAGGTGGGGACACTGAAGCTTTCTTT. The whole variable domain, remainder taken from reference TRBV11-2 and TRBJ1-1, is EAGVAQSPRYKIIEKRQSVAFWCNPISGHATLYWYQQILGQGPKLLIQFQNNGVVDDSQLPKDRFSAERLKGVDSTLKIQPAKLEDSAVYLCASSRLGGDTEAFFGQGTRLTVV.

The gene calls are TRBV19 and TRBJ1-5; D gene ambiguous. The CDR3 spans 15 residues. Trimming removed 1 base at V and 7 bases at J, with 14 bases between. CDR1 is LNHDA, CDR2 SQIVND, per germline (reference sequence). CDR3 residues: CASSIAHLVAQPQHF. CDR3 sequence (DNA): TGTGCCAGTAGTATAGCCCACTTAGTTGCACAGCCCCAGCATTTT.

The chain recombines TRBV4-3 with TRBJ1-1, with 9 bases that match TRBD1. Germline trimming cut 1 base from V and 6 bases from J; bases unmatched to any gene: 9. The CDR3 length is 16 residues. In germline, CDR1 is LGHNA, CDR2 YSLEER. CDR3 sequence (DNA): TGCGCCAGCAGCCAAGCTACGGGACAGGGTTCCGCTGAAGCTTTCTTT. This sequence encodes CASSQATGQGSAEAFF.

This sequence joins TRBV5-1 and TRBJ2-1, with D perhaps assigned TRBD1 or TRBD2 (5 bases each). Trimming stripped 7 bases from V and 3 bases from J, with 20 bases between. Germline V gives CDR1 SGHRS, CDR2 YFSETQ. This CDR3 contains 16 residues. The CDR3 loop is CASVSGTTLDYNEQFF. The CDR3 bases are TGCGCCAGCGTATCCGGGACCACCCTCGACTACAATGAGCAGTTCTTC.

This clone was found a few times. The J gene is TRBJ2-1, the V gene TRBV4-3; no reliable D call. Deletions cut 0 bases from V and 11 bases from J, with 17 bases between. Germline V CDR1 and CDR2: LGHNA, YSLEER. The CDR3 sequence is 15 residues long. The CDR3 sequence is CASSQDLEASSKQFF. The CDR3 DNA reads TGCGCCAGCAGCCAAGATCTCGAGGCCAGTTCGAAGCAGTTCTTC.

The rearrangement uses TRBV9 and TRBJ2-1, with 10 bases fitting TRBD2. The germline V gene encodes CDR1 SGDLS and CDR2 YYNGEE. The CDR3 extends over 16 amino acids. V lost 0 bases and J lost 7; bases outside the gene matches: 7. In nucleotides, the CDR3 is TGTGCCAGCAGCGTAGTGTTGCTAGCGGGAGTGAATGAGCAGTTCTTC. This gives the protein CASSVVLLAGVNEQFF.